A single T cell receptor beta chain is shown here with its context. These data belong to a study of cytomegalovirus exposure and HLA in healthy donors. The PCR had 60 Vbeta and 13 Jbeta primers. Assay: immunoSEQ multiplex PCR; the TCRdb copy retains only in-frame clones and omits some. The sample holds roughly 100,000 clones, 50% to 65% seen once. The germline CDR1 and CDR2 sequences are WSHSY and SAAADI. The ends lost 6 bases at V and 6 bases at J; junction bases unmatched: 5. CDR3 length: 14 residues. The TCR sequence derives from a man aged 30-40 years in good health and CMV-seropositive. The chain uses TRBV10-2 and TRBJ1-4; TRBD1 aligns across 9 bases. Sequencing used PBMCs. The CDR3 DNA follows: TGCGCCAGCAGACTGGGACAGGGAGATGAAAAACTGTTTTTT. Translating gives CASRLGQGDEKLFF.